The clone carrying this T cell receptor (beta chain) was found many times. Its cognate antigen is unknown. The source of the sample is a study of T cell repertoires in cytomegalovirus infection. The wider study: Epitope selection comprised recently identified HLA-C-restricted CMV epitopes and well-studied HLA-B-restricted CMV epitopes. Evidence of both CMV infection and a matching HLA type came from public TCR beta signatures.

The V and J ends lost 2 bases and 0 bases respectively, with 7 bases between them. The CDR3 loop spans 15 amino acids. Looked up from germline, CDR1 is SGHTA and CDR2 is FQGNSA. In TCRdb, the reads were re-called with MiXCR into one record per CDR3 protein. The top ten clones hold roughly an eighth of a sample with 700,000 to 850,000 distinct CDR3 sequences, approximately 30% of them seen once. Study-wide results and limits: The cumulative frequency of public TCR beta families identified carriers of CMV plus the relevant HLA. Clonotypes of TCR beta that were HLA-C-restricted and CMV-specific dominated the ex vivo response.

This receptor was obtained from a human donor in good health (CMV status not recorded). Some clones in this sample may be carry-over from other donors' samples. The specimen was cultured CD8+ T cells from PBMCs, collected from culture after CMV antigen stimulation. The chain is built from TRBV7-2 and TRBJ1-4; D is unresolved. CDR3 sequence: CASSLHLATNEKLFF. The CDR3 coding sequence is TGTGCCAGCAGCTTACACCTCGCAACTAATGAAAAACTGTTTTTT.